This T cell receptor beta chain was captured by sequencing in a study of T cell changes during pregnancy in multiple sclerosis. Germline values: CDR1 MNHNY, CDR2 SVGAGI (reference sequence). V was shortened by 3 bases and J by 5 bases, with 11 bases between the two germline ends. This CDR3 region has 14 residues. Some clones are missing from TCRdb's copy, which holds only in-frame ones; the method was immunoSEQ multiplex PCR. The sample holds roughly 40,000 clones, approximately 91% seen once. The chain joins TRBV6-6 to TRBJ2-1; perhaps TRBD1 as D (6 bases). The sequence derives from a female donor with multiple sclerosis, enrolled in a pregnancy study. The sample consisted of CD4+ T cells from peripheral blood mononuclear cells, taken before pregnancy. This chain's CDR3 is CASSYPGQNNEQFF. The CDR3 coding sequence is TGTGCCAGCAGTTATCCGGGACAAAACAATGAGCAGTTCTTC.